This record concerns one TCR beta chain sequence. Antigen specificity is unknown. This sample is drawn from a study of long-term antiretroviral therapy in people with HIV. Findings of the study overall: Those clones which expanded before ART made up the dominant part of the repertoire at all time points.

Version v3.0 of the immunoSEQ assay was performed at survey level. Per-sample targets for sequencing were about 35,000-55,000 T-cell genomes. The data were produced by immunoSEQ multiplex PCR, yet TCRdb's version contains in-frame clones alone and is incomplete. The data hold around 13,000 clones, with roughly 78% observed a single time. Clinicians in the United States treated all participants with HIV. Trimming shortened V by 10 bases and J by 6 bases, and 10 bases separated the two germline ends. The CDR3 extends over 10 amino acids. Germline V gives CDR1 KGHSH, CDR2 LQKENI. The genes are TRBV18 and TRBJ2-7; a weak D match, TRBD1 (5 bases). This TCR derives from a man aged 40-50 years with HIV. The sample was unsorted PBMCs, taken 3.2 years before starting antiretroviral therapy. The DNA of the CDR3 is TGTGCCACCCCTAGGGGCGAGCAGTACTTC. Translating gives CATPRGEQYF.